There are many counts of the clone carrying this T cell receptor beta chain. Its antigen is unidentified. This sample was taken from a study of neurological immune-mediated disorders. Regarding the study as a whole: A possible signature appeared as one related-CDR3 cluster, in which phylogenetic grouping placed the repertoires of 18 of 34 multiple sclerosis patients.

Via MiXCR, TCRdb re-called the 5' RACE reads, giving one row per CDR3 protein. The sample shows around 130,000 distinct CDR3 sequences, roughly 3.1% of them seen only once. V was trimmed by 4 bases and J by 2 bases, leaving 9 bases between them. Germline values: CDR1 SGHDN, CDR2 FVKESK. The CDR3 length is 13 residues. The TCR comes from a woman under 40 with multiple sclerosis. The genes are TRBV14 and TRBJ2-7; no definite D call. Sequencing was carried out using PBMCs. The CDR3 nucleotides read TGTGCCAGCAGCCCTACTAAGACCTACGAGCAGTACTTC. It codes for CASSPTKTYEQYF.